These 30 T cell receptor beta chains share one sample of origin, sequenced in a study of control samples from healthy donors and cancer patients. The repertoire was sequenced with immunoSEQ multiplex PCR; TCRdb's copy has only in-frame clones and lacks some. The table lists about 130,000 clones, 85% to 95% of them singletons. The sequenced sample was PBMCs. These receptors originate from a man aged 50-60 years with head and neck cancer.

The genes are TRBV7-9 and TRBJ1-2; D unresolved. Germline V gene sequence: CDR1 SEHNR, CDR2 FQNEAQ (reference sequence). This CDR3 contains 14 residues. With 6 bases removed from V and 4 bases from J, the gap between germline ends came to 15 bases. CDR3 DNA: TGTGCCAGCAGTCCTATCGGGCAGCCCTATGGCTACACCTTC. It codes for CASSPIGQPYGYTF.

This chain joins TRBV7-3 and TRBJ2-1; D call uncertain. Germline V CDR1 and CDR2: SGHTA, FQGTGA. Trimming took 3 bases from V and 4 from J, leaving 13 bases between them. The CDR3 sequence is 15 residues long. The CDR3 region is CASSLRPSGYNEQFF. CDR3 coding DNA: TGTGCCAGCAGCTTGAGACCTAGTGGATACAATGAGCAGTTCTTC.

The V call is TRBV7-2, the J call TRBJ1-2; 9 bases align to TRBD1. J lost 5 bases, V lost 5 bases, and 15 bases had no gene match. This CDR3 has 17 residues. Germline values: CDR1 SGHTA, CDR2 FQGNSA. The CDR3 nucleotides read TGTGCCAGCAGCCCTAGACAGGGGGATCGGGAGACTTATGGCTACACCTTC. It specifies CASSPRQGDRETYGYTF.

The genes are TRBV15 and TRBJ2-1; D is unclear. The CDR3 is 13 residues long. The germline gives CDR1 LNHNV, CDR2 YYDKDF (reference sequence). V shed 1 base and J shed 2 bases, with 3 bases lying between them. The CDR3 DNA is TGTGCCACCAGCAGAGGCACCTACAATGAGCAGTTCTTC. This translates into CATSRGTYNEQFF.

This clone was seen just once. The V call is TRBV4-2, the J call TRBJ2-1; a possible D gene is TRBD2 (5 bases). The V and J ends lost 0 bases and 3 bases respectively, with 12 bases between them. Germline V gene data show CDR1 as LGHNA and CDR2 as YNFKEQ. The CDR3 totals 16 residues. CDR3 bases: TGTGCCAGCAGCCAAGATCTGGGAGAAATCTACAATGAGCAGTTCTTC. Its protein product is CASSQDLGEIYNEQFF.

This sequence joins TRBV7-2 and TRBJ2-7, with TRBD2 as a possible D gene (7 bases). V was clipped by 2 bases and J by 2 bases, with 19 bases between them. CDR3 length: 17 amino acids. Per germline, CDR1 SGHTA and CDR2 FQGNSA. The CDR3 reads CASSLPEIWGGPYEQYF. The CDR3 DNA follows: TGTGCCAGCAGCTTACCCGAGATTTGGGGGGGCCCCTACGAGCAGTACTTC.

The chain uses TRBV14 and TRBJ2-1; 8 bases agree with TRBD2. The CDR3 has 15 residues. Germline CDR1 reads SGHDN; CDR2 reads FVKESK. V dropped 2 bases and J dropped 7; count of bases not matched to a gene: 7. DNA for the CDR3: TGTGCCAGCAGCCAAACGGGGGGGCCGGAGAATGAGCAGTTCTTC. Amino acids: CASSQTGGPENEQFF.

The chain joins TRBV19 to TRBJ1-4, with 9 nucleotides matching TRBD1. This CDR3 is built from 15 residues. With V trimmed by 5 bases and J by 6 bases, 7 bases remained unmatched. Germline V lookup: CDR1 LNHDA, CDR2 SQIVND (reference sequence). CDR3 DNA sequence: TGTGCCAGTAGTCGTAAGAGACAGGGGGATGAAAAACTGTTTTTT. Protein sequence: CASSRKRQGDEKLFF.

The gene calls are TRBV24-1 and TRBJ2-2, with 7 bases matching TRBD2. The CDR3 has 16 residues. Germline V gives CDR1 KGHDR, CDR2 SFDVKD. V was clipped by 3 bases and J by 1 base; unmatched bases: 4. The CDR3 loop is CATSDPTSENTGELFF. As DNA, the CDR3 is TGTGCCACCAGTGATCCCACTAGCGAGAACACCGGGGAGCTGTTTTTT.

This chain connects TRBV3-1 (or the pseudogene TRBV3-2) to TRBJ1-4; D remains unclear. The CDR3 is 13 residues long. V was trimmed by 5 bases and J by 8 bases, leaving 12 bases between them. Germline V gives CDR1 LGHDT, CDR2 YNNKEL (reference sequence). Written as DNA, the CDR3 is TGTGCCAGCAGCTTCGGGTCTAGCGAAAAACTGTTTTTT. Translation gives CASSFGSSEKLFF.

The CDR3 bases are TGTGCCTGGAACCTCGGACGAACAGATACGCAGTATTTT. Amino acids: CAWNLGRTDTQYF. The chain joins TRBV30 to TRBJ2-3; D uncertain. V shed 4 bases and J shed 3 bases, with 11 bases lying between them. The CDR3 has 13 amino acids. Germline values: CDR1 GTSNPN, CDR2 SVGIG (reference sequence).

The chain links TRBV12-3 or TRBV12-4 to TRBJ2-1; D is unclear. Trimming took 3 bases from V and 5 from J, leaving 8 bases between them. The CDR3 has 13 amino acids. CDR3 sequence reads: CASSFSANNEQFF. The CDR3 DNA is TGTGCCAGCAGTTTTTCAGCTAACAATGAGCAGTTCTTC.

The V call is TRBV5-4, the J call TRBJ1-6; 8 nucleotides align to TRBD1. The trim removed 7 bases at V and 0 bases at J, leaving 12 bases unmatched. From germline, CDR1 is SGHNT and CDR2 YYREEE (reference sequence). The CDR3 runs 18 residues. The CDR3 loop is CASLDRGIASSYNSPLHF. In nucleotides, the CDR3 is TGTGCCAGCCTCGACAGGGGAATTGCAAGCTCCTATAATTCACCCCTCCACTTT.

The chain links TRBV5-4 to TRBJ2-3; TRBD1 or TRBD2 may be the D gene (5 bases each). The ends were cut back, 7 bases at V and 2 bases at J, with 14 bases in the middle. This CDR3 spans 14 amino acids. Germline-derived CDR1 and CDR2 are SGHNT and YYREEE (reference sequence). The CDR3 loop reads CASGSEGHTDTQYF. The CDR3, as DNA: TGTGCCAGCGGGTCAGAGGGGCACACAGATACGCAGTATTTT. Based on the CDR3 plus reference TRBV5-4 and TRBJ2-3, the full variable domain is ETGVTQSPTHLIKTRGQQVTLRCSSQSGHNTVSWYQQALGQGPQFIFQYYREEENGRGNFPPRFSGLQFPNYSSELNVNALELDDSALYLCASGSEGHTDTQYFGPGTRLTVL.

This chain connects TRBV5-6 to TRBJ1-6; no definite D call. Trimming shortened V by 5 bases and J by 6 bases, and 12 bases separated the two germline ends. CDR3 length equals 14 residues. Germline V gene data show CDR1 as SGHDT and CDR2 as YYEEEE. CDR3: CASRKYPLNSPLHF. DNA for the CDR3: TGTGCCAGCAGAAAGTATCCCCTTAATTCACCCCTCCACTTT.

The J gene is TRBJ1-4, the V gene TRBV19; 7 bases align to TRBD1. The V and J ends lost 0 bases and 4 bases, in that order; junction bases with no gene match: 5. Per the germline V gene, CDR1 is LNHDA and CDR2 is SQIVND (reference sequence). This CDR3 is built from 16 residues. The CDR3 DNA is TGTGCCAGTAGTATAGATCGGTACAGGGGTAATGAAAAACTGTTTTTT. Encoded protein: CASSIDRYRGNEKLFF.

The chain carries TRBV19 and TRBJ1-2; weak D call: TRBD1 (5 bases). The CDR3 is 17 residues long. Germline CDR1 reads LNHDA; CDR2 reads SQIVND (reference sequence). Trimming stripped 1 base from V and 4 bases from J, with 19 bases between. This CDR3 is CASSIVLRQPGGYGYTF. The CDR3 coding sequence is TGTGCCAGTAGTATAGTCCTAAGACAGCCAGGAGGCTATGGCTACACCTTC. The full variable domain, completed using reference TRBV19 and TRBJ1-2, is DGGITQSPKYLFRKEGQNVTLSCEQNLNHDAMYWYRQDPGQGLRLIYYSQIVNDFQKGDIAEGYSVSREKKESFPLTVTSAQKNPTAFYLCASSIVLRQPGGYGYTFGSGTRLTVV.

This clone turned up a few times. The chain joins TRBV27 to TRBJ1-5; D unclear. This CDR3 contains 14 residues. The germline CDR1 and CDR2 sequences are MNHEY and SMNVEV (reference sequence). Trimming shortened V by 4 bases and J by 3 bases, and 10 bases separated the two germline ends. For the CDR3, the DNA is TGTGCCAGCAGTTCTGGGATGAACAATCAGCCCCAGCATTTT. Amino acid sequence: CASSSGMNNQPQHF.

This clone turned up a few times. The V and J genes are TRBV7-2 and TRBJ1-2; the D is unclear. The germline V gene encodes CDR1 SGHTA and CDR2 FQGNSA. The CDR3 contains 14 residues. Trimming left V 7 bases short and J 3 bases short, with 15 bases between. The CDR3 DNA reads TGTGCCAGCACCCGCGAGCGGGTAGACTATGGCTACACCTTC. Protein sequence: CASTRERVDYGYTF.

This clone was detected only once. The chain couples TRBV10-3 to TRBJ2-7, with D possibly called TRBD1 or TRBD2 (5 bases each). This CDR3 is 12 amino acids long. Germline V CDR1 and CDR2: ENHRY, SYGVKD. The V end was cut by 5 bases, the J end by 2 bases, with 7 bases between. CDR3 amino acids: CAISRDPYEQYF. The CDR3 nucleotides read TGTGCCATCAGTCGGGACCCCTACGAGCAGTACTTC.

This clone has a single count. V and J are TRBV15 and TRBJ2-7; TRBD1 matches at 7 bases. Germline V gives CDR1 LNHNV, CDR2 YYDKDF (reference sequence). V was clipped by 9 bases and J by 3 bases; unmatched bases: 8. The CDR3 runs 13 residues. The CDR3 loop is CATPRDSRYEQYF. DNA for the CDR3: TGTGCCACGCCCCGGGACAGCCGCTACGAGCAGTACTTC.

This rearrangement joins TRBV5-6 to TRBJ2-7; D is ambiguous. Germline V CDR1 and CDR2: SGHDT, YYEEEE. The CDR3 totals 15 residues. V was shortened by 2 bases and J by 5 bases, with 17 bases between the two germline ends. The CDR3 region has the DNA TGTGCCAGCAGCTTAGGGATCGAGGTGCGACACGAGCAGTACTTC. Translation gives CASSLGIEVRHEQYF.

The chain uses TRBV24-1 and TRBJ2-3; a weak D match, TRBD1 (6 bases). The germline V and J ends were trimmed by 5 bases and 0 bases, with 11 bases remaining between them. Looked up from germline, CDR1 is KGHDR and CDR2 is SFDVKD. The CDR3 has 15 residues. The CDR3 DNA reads TGTGCCACCAGTGGAGGGGGTTTTAGCACAGATACGCAGTATTTT. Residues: CATSGGGFSTDTQYF.

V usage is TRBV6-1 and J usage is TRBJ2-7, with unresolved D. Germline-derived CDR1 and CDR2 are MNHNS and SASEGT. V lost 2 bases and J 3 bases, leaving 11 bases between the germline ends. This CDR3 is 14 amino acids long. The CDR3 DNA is TGTGCCAGCAGTGAAAACGATAGAGACTACGAGCAGTACTTC. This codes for CASSENDRDYEQYF.

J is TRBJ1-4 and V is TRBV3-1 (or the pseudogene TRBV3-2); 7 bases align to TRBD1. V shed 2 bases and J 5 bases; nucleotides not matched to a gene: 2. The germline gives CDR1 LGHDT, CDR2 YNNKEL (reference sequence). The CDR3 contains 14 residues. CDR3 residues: CASSQQGGNEKLFF. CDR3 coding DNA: TGTGCCAGCAGCCAACAGGGGGGAAATGAAAAACTGTTTTTT.

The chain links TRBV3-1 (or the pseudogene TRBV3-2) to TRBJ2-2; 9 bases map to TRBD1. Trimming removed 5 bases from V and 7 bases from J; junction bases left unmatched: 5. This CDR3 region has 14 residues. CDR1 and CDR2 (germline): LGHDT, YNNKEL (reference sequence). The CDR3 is CASSDRGGFGELFF. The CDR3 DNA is TGTGCCAGCAGCGACAGGGGGGGTTTCGGGGAGCTGTTTTTT.

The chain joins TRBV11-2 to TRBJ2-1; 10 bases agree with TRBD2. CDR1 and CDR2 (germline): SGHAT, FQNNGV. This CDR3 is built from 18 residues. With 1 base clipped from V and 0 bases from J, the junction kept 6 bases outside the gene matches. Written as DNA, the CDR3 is TGTGCCAGCAGCTTAGGGCTAGCGGGGGCCTTCTCCTACAATGAGCAGTTCTTC. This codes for CASSLGLAGAFSYNEQFF.

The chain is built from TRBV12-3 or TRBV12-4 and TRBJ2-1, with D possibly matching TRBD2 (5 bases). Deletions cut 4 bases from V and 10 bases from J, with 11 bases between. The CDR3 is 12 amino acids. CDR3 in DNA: TGTGCCAGCAGTTACGGACTGGGGGAGCAGTTCTTC. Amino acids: CASSYGLGEQFF.

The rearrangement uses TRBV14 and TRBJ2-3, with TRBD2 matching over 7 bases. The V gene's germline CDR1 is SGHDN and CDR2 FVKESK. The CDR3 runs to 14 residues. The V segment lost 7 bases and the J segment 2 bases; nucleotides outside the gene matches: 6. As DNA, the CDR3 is TGTGCCAGCAACCGGGGACTATACACAGATACGCAGTATTTT. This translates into CASNRGLYTDTQYF.

As DNA, the CDR3 is TGTGCCAGCAGCGTCACTACAGGGGTGGGCAACACCATATATTTT. The encoded protein is CASSVTTGVGNTIYF. The chain combines TRBV9 with TRBJ1-3, with 7 bases that match TRBD1. The ends lost 2 bases at V and 7 bases at J; junction bases unmatched: 9. The CDR3 contains 15 residues. Germline V gene sequence: CDR1 SGDLS, CDR2 YYNGEE.